Listed here is a single T cell receptor beta chain. The CDR3 spans 14 residues. Germline CDR1 reads SGDLS; CDR2 reads YYNGEE. V lost 1 base and J 2 bases, leaving 10 bases between the germline ends. The data are from a study of blood T cell repertoires in COVID-19. Turning to the study itself: Sources were T cells, B-cell-depleted T cells, or PBMCs; the material itself was cDNA or gDNA.

Some clones are missing from TCRdb's copy, which holds only in-frame ones; the method was immunoSEQ multiplex PCR. The sample lists 200,000 to 250,000 clones; 85% to 90% were seen once. The source material was PBMCs or T cells enriched from blood (not recorded which). The chain couples TRBV9 to TRBJ2-7; a weak D match, TRBD2 (6 bases). The source of this sequence is a man under 40 who had recovered from COVID-19. The CDR3 DNA reads as TGTGCCAGCAGCGTAAGTAGCGGCCCCTACGAGCAGTACTTC. This encodes CASSVSSGPYEQYF.